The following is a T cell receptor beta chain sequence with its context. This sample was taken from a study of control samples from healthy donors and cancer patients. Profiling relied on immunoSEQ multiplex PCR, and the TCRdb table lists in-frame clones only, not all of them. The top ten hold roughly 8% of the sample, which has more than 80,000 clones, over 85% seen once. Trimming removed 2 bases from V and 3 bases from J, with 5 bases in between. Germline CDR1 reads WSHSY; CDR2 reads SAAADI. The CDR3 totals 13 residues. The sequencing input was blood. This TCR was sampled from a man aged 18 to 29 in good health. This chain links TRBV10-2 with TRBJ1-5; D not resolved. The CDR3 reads CASSEGFNQPQHF. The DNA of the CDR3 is TGCGCCAGCAGTGAGGGGTTCAATCAGCCCCAGCATTTT.